This record covers a single T cell receptor beta chain. Unsorted samples relied on tens of millions of PBMCs, which served as the source of genomic DNA. This sample was included in a study of shared clonotypes between healthy human individuals. With 0 bases removed from V and 4 bases from J, the gap between germline ends came to 12 bases. The CDR3 length is 15 residues. Germline V gene data show CDR1 as SGDLS and CDR2 as YYNGEE. Original methodology: In the immunoSEQ data, sequences were junction-only and lacked quality scores, so filtering differed. Repertoires were generated with immunoSEQ multiplex PCR, while TCRdb's copy carries only in-frame clones and drops some. V and J calls and clone size come straight from that table; D and trimming were deduced from the DNA. The sample yields roughly 490,000 clones, roughly 85% seen once.

The clonotype was recovered from a woman in her thirties or forties in good health. Some clones in this sample may be carry-over from other donors' samples. The J gene is TRBJ2-3, the V gene TRBV9, with D tentatively TRBD1 or TRBD2 (6 bases each). The source material was PBMCs. CDR3 sequence reads: CASSVEGGGSDTQYF. DNA of the CDR3: TGTGCCAGCAGCGTAGAGGGGGGAGGTTCAGATACGCAGTATTTT.